This paragraph covers one TCR beta chain sequence. This clonotype was seen a few times. What antigen it recognizes has not been identified. No base quality information exists; no much larger clone differs at one position. The entry originates in a study of patients and donors after allogeneic stem cell transplantation (dated by TCRdb to 2018 to 2021). Libraries were constructed by RT-PCR. Sequencing took place on a NextSeq 550. In-frame beta chains were kept once TCRdb had trimmed the public reads at Q25 with fastp and called clones with MiXCR. Entries that share a CDR3 protein sequence are merged under the most common genes and DNA. The sample table lists about 90,000 distinct CDR3 sequences, around 48% of them with a count of one. The ten largest clones capture 60% to 65% of the sample. The sequenced sample was blood, either unsorted or a sorted T cell fraction (not recorded which). This clonotype was obtained from a human donor who was either an allogeneic HSCT recipient or a stem cell or donor lymphocyte infusion donor (not recorded which). It is not recorded whose cells these are; they may come from a transplant donor.

The DNA sequence is given as TGTGCCAGCAGTCCGACGACAGGTGCTAACTATGGCTACACCTTC. This translates into CASSPTTGANYGYTF. The sequence links TRBV12-3 or TRBV12-4 to TRBJ1-2, with TRBD1 as a weak D call on 6 bases. From the cysteine through the phenylalanine, the CDR3 covers 15 amino acids. This entry keeps only the CDR3 DNA: 45 bases, framed from base 1. The germline ends are 13 bases apart after V is trimmed by 5 bases and J by 0 bases.